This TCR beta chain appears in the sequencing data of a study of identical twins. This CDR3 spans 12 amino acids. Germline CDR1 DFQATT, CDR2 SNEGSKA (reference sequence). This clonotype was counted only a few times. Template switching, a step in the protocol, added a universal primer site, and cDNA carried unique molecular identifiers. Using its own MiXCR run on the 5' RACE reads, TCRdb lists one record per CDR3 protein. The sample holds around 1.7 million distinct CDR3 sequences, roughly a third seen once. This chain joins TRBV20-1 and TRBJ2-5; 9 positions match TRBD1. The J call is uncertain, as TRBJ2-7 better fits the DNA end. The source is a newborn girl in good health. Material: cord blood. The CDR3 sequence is CSAVTGGLEQYF. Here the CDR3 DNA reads TGCAGTGCCGTGACAGGGGGTCTCGAGCAGTACTTC.